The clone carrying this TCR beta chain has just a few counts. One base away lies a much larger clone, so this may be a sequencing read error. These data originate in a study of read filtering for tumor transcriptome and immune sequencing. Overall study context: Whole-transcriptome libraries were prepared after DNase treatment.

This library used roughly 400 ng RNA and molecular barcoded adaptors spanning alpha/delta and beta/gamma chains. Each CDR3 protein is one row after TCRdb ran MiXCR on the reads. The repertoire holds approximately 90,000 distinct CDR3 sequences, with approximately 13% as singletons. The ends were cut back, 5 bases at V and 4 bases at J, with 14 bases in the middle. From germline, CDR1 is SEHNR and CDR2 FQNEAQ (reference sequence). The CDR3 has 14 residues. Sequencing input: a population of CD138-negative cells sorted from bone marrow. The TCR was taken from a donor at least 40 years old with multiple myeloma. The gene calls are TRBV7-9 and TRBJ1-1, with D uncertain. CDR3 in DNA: TGTGCCAGCAGCCAGTCGGGCCTGAGCACTGAAGCTTTCTTT. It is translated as CASSQSGLSTEAFF. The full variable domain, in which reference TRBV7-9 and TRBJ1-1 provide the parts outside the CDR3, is DTGVSQNPRHKITKRGQNVTFRCDPISEHNRLYWYRQTLGQGPEFLTYFQNEAQLEKSRLLSDRFSAERPKGSFSTLEIQRTEQGDSAMYLCASSQSGLSTEAFFGQGTRLTVV.